A single T cell receptor (beta chain) is shown here with its context. Its antigen remains unidentified. Qualities for individual bases were not recorded, and no much larger clone is one base off. Whole blood was collected in K2EDTA tubes by collaborating institutions according to the institutions' own protocols. For TCRbeta analysis, collaborators shipped samples as frozen whole blood, isolated PBMCs, or DNA extracted from either of those sample types. The data stem from a study of blood T cell repertoires in COVID-19 (dated by TCRdb to 2020 to 2021). Study-wide context: Samples from collaborators originated in the United States, Italy and Spain and spanned both the acute and convalescent phases of COVID-19. The prospective study material was composed of cDNA or gDNA derived from T cells, B-cell-depleted T cells, or PBMCs. Deeply sampled blood TCRbeta repertoires from subjects exposed to, actively infected with, or recovered from COVID-19 were included in the dataset. The repertoires were made available in a free public database intended to serve as a resource for research on the immune response to SARS-CoV-2. Samples were obtained from the ongoing ImmuneRACE study (first 160 participants) and from 1,254 subjects provided by 6 global collaborators. Sample metadata almost always included a de-identified subject ID, COVID-19 status, age in years and sex. Where available, HLA class I and class II types were taken from metadata supplied by the sample provider and were not determined by assay-based typing.

TCRbeta CDR3 regions were amplified from genomic DNA using the immunoSEQ Assay, a bias-controlled multiplex PCR. As for the authors' bioinformatics: The number of nucleated cells in each sample was estimated by amplification of reference gene primers within the assay. To quantify the absolute abundance of each unique TCRbeta CDR3 rearrangement, sequence reads were collapsed and filtered. Productive Simpson clonality was computed per sample as the square root of Simpson's diversity index over productive rearrangements. This is the immuneACCESS table as TCRdb keeps it, with only in-frame sequences that have V and J called. A part of the clones is gone; compared with another copy, unresolved V genes explain less than half, and the rest is unexplained. The DNA was the basis for D and trimming; V, J and clone size are from that table. For this sample the table gives 100,000 or so clones, of which more than 75% were detected only once. About 20% of the sample belongs to the ten largest clones.

Study-wide findings and limitations: The quantity of clinical and demographic metadata differed by source and by participant and was supplied without curation.

CDR1 and CDR2 (LGHNT, FRNRAP) derive from the germline V gene. The germline V and J ends show losses of 2 bases and 6 bases respectively, and no gene match explains 5 bases of the junction. Measured from the cysteine to the phenylalanine, the CDR3 is 15 residues long. The CDR3 DNA has 45 bases and is translated from base 1. This TCR came from a human donor in a cohort sampled during active COVID-19. The receptor chain draws on TRBV12-5 and TRBJ2-2, with 8 bases aligning to TRBD2. The sequenced sample consisted of peripheral blood. The sequenced DNA: TGTGCTAGTGGTTTGCTGCGGGAGGCCGCCGGGGAGCTGTTTTTT. This yields the protein CASGLLREAAGELFF.